This paragraph covers one T cell receptor (beta chain) sequence. The sample is drawn from a study of long-term antiretroviral therapy in people with HIV. Germline CDR1 is SGHRS and CDR2 is YFSETQ. Trimming stripped 2 bases from V and 0 bases from J, with 11 bases between. The length of the CDR3 is 15 residues. An immunoSEQ assay, version v3.0, was performed at survey level. Each sample aimed for roughly 40,000-55,000 sequenced T-cell genomes. TCRdb's copy holds only in-frame clones and misses some; the assay was immunoSEQ multiplex PCR. The table shows about 11,000 clones, with approximately 79% occurring only once.

The V gene is TRBV5-1, the J gene TRBJ1-1; D ambiguous. This sequence was found in a man aged 45-65 years with HIV. The sequenced sample was unsorted PBMCs, obtained roughly 7.3 years after starting antiretroviral therapy. This CDR3 is CASSLSFYLNTEAFF. As DNA, the CDR3 is TGCGCCAGCAGCTTATCCTTTTACTTGAACACTGAAGCTTTCTTT.